Listed below are T cell receptor beta chains from one sample, sequenced in a study of T cell repertoires in cytomegalovirus infection. Which antigens these TCRs recognize remains unknown. TCRdb ran MiXCR on the reads and lists one entry per CDR3 protein. Among fewer than 1,000,000 distinct CDR3 sequences listed, around 31% were seen once. Sequences were derived from cultured CD8+ T cells from PBMCs, sampled from culture after CMV antigen stimulation. All receptors come from a human donor in good health (CMV status not recorded). Some clones in this sample may be carry-over from other donors' samples. Both conserved end residues are part of each CDR3. The order of the fields is D gene, V gene, J gene, clone size, CDR3 protein, CDR3 DNA. The D gene is left open where the match is weak. Rows give clone size only sometimes, using once, few, many, or a class for an expanded clone.

D gene: NA
V gene: TRBV7-9
J gene: TRBJ2-7
clone size: few
CDR3 protein: CASSPNRDYEQYF
CDR3 DNA: TGTGCCAGCAGCCCGAACAGGGACTACGAGCAGTACTTC

D gene: NA
V gene: TRBV7-4
J gene: TRBJ1-2
clone size: NA
CDR3 protein: CASSVGAANYDYTF
CDR3 DNA: TGTGCCAGCAGTGTAGGAGCGGCTAACTATGACTACACCTTC

D gene: NA
V gene: TRBV9
J gene: TRBJ2-3
clone size: NA
CDR3 protein: CASSVSQRGTDTQYF
CDR3 DNA: TGTGCCAGCAGCGTATCACAGCGGGGCACAGATACGCAGTATTTT

D gene: NA
V gene: TRBV6-5
J gene: TRBJ1-2
clone size: NA
CDR3 protein: CASSPQSDNYGYTF
CDR3 DNA: TGTGCCAGCAGCCCCCAATCAGATAACTATGGCTACACCTTC

D gene: NA
V gene: TRBV6-2/TRBV6-3
J gene: TRBJ1-2
clone size: NA
CDR3 protein: CASWRGAYGYTF
CDR3 DNA: TGTGCCAGCTGGAGGGGCGCCTATGGCTACACCTTC

D gene: NA
V gene: TRBV29-1
J gene: TRBJ2-2
clone size: NA
CDR3 protein: CSVQEGTGELFF
CDR3 DNA: TGCAGCGTTCAAGAGGGAACCGGGGAGCTGTTTTTT

D gene: TRBD1
V gene: TRBV7-2
J gene: TRBJ1-2
clone size: many
CDR3 protein: CASSLSTGGGSGYTF
CDR3 DNA: TGTGCCAGCAGCCTCTCTACAGGGGGCGGTTCTGGCTACACCTTC

D gene: NA
V gene: TRBV6-6
J gene: TRBJ2-2
clone size: once
CDR3 protein: CAGRRGTGELFF
CDR3 DNA: TGTGCCGGAAGGAGGGGAACCGGGGAGCTGTTTTTT

D gene: TRBD1
V gene: TRBV6-1
J gene: TRBJ1-1
clone size: NA
CDR3 protein: CASRSLGTVMNTEAFF
CDR3 DNA: TGTGCCAGCAGAAGCCTCGGGACAGTCATGAACACTGAAGCTTTCTTT

D gene: NA
V gene: TRBV5-5
J gene: TRBJ2-3
clone size: few
CDR3 protein: CASSPGWGADTQYF
CDR3 DNA: TGTGCCAGCAGCCCTGGCTGGGGGGCAGATACGCAGTATTTT

D gene: NA
V gene: TRBV7-9
J gene: TRBJ1-2
clone size: few
CDR3 protein: CASSLQRPEGGYTF
CDR3 DNA: TGTGCCAGCAGCTTACAGCGGCCCGAGGGGGGCTACACCTTC

D gene: NA
V gene: TRBV4-2
J gene: TRBJ2-7
clone size: few
CDR3 protein: CASSQERGTWGEQYF
CDR3 DNA: TGTGCCAGCAGCCAAGAGAGGGGGACTTGGGGCGAGCAGTACTTC

D gene: NA
V gene: TRBV28
J gene: TRBJ2-1
clone size: many
CDR3 protein: CASSRGPNEQFF
CDR3 DNA: TGTGCCAGCAGTCGAGGTCCCAATGAGCAGTTCTTC

D gene: TRBD2
V gene: TRBV19
J gene: TRBJ2-1
clone size: NA
CDR3 protein: CASSTGLAGISYNEQFF
CDR3 DNA: TGTGCCAGTAGCACCGGACTAGCGGGGATCTCCTACAATGAGCAGTTCTTC

D gene: NA
V gene: TRBV20-1
J gene: TRBJ2-5
clone size: NA
CDR3 protein: CSATGPDQETQYF
CDR3 DNA: TGCAGTGCTACGGGACCCGACCAAGAGACCCAGTACTTC

D gene: NA
V gene: TRBV12-3/TRBV12-4
J gene: TRBJ2-3
clone size: many
CDR3 protein: CASRAAYSSTDTQYF
CDR3 DNA: TGTGCCAGCAGGGCAGCCTACTCCTCCACAGATACGCAGTATTTT

D gene: TRBD1
V gene: TRBV7-2
J gene: TRBJ1-1
clone size: many
CDR3 protein: CASSLAGQGSRRENTEAFF
CDR3 DNA: TGTGCCAGCAGCTTAGCAGGACAGGGAAGTAGGAGGGAGAACACTGAAGCTTTCTTT

D gene: NA
V gene: TRBV29-1
J gene: TRBJ1-2
clone size: few
CDR3 protein: CSVETASNYGYTF
CDR3 DNA: TGCAGCGTTGAAACAGCCTCTAACTATGGCTACACCTTC

D gene: NA
V gene: TRBV3-1
J gene: TRBJ1-3
clone size: few
CDR3 protein: CASRTSGNTIYF
CDR3 DNA: TGTGCCAGCAGGACGTCTGGAAACACCATATATTTT

D gene: NA
V gene: TRBV7-9
J gene: TRBJ1-6
clone size: few
CDR3 protein: CASAGGEGYNSPLHF
CDR3 DNA: TGTGCCAGCGCGGGGGGGGAAGGGTATAATTCACCCCTCCACTTT

D gene: NA
V gene: TRBV4-1
J gene: TRBJ2-5
clone size: NA
CDR3 protein: CASSLGPFQETQYF
CDR3 DNA: TGCGCCAGCAGCCTCGGACCGTTCCAAGAGACCCAGTACTTC

D gene: NA
V gene: TRBV3-1
J gene: TRBJ2-7
clone size: few
CDR3 protein: CASSQVVATEKGYYEQYF
CDR3 DNA: TGTGCCAGCAGCCAAGTAGTGGCTACAGAGAAGGGGTACTACGAGCAGTACTTC

D gene: NA
V gene: TRBV12-5
J gene: TRBJ1-1
clone size: few
CDR3 protein: CASGKQGPTEAFF
CDR3 DNA: TGTGCTAGTGGCAAGCAGGGGCCCACTGAAGCTTTCTTT

D gene: TRBD1
V gene: TRBV19
J gene: TRBJ1-2
clone size: NA
CDR3 protein: CASRTGTGLNYGYTF
CDR3 DNA: TGTGCCAGTCGTACCGGGACAGGGTTAAACTATGGCTACACCTTC

D gene: NA
V gene: TRBV27
J gene: TRBJ1-4
clone size: NA
CDR3 protein: CASSSRTVGWQELFF
CDR3 DNA: TGTGCCAGCAGTTCCAGGACAGTAGGATGGCAGGAACTGTTTTTT

D gene: NA
V gene: TRBV20-1
J gene: TRBJ2-5
clone size: NA
CDR3 protein: CSAREMRQLQETQYF
CDR3 DNA: TGCAGTGCTAGAGAGATGAGGCAACTACAAGAGACCCAGTACTTC

D gene: NA
V gene: TRBV6-5
J gene: TRBJ1-2
clone size: NA
CDR3 protein: CASSSGRDYGYTF
CDR3 DNA: TGTGCCAGCAGTTCCGGCAGGGATTATGGCTACACCTTC

D gene: TRBD2
V gene: TRBV7-9
J gene: TRBJ2-1
clone size: few
CDR3 protein: CASSLSGLAGDPRRYNEQFF
CDR3 DNA: TGTGCCAGCAGCCTATCCGGACTAGCGGGGGACCCCCGGAGGTACAATGAGCAGTTCTTC

D gene: TRBD1
V gene: TRBV28
J gene: TRBJ1-1
clone size: NA
CDR3 protein: CASSHGQGAVGRNTEAFF
CDR3 DNA: TGTGCCAGCAGTCACGGACAGGGGGCCGTGGGGAGGAACACTGAAGCTTTCTTT

D gene: NA
V gene: TRBV2
J gene: TRBJ2-5
clone size: NA
CDR3 protein: CVSSGDLGGATQYF
CDR3 DNA: TGTGTCAGCAGTGGCGATTTGGGGGGAGCGACCCAGTACTTC

D gene: TRBD1
V gene: TRBV10-3
J gene: TRBJ2-5
clone size: NA
CDR3 protein: CAIRIDRVSTQYF
CDR3 DNA: TGTGCCATCAGGATAGACAGGGTCTCGACCCAGTACTTC

D gene: NA
V gene: TRBV4-3
J gene: TRBJ1-5
clone size: few
CDR3 protein: CASSQDGYQPQHF
CDR3 DNA: TGCGCCAGCAGCCAAGATGGATATCAGCCCCAGCATTTT

D gene: TRBD1
V gene: TRBV7-6
J gene: TRBJ1-6
clone size: few
CDR3 protein: CASSLREGAWSPLHF
CDR3 DNA: TGTGCCAGCAGCTTAAGGGAGGGGGCATGGTCACCCCTCCACTTT

D gene: TRBD1
V gene: TRBV7-6
J gene: TRBJ2-1
clone size: many
CDR3 protein: CASSLAAGGIEFF
CDR3 DNA: TGTGCCAGCAGCTTAGCGGCAGGGGGAATCGAATTCTTC

D gene: NA
V gene: TRBV27
J gene: TRBJ2-3
clone size: NA
CDR3 protein: CASSNGTLGTQYF
CDR3 DNA: TGTGCCAGCAGTAACGGGACGTTAGGTACGCAGTATTTT

D gene: NA
V gene: TRBV6-1
J gene: TRBJ1-5
clone size: few
CDR3 protein: CASSEADGFNQPQHF
CDR3 DNA: TGTGCCAGCAGTGAAGCGGACGGATTCAATCAGCCCCAGCATTTT

D gene: NA
V gene: TRBV2
J gene: TRBJ2-7
clone size: few
CDR3 protein: CASSEAYLITYEQYF
CDR3 DNA: TGTGCCAGCAGTGAAGCGTACCTAATTACCTACGAGCAGTACTTC

D gene: NA
V gene: TRBV18
J gene: TRBJ1-2
clone size: NA
CDR3 protein: CASSRGAQNYGYTF
CDR3 DNA: TGTGCCAGCTCACGAGGGGCGCAGAACTATGGCTACACCTTC

D gene: NA
V gene: TRBV27
J gene: TRBJ2-7
clone size: NA
CDR3 protein: CASSTRGGQTYEQYF
CDR3 DNA: TGTGCCAGCAGTACCAGGGGAGGCCAAACCTACGAGCAGTACTTC

D gene: TRBD1
V gene: TRBV6-2/TRBV6-3
J gene: TRBJ2-1
clone size: NA
CDR3 protein: CASSDRSGTGGEDEQFF
CDR3 DNA: TGTGCCAGCAGCGATCGCTCCGGGACAGGGGGCGAGGATGAGCAGTTCTTC

D gene: TRBD1
V gene: TRBV20-1
J gene: TRBJ1-2
clone size: few
CDR3 protein: CSARPDRGNYGYTF
CDR3 DNA: TGCAGTGCTAGACCTGACAGGGGGAACTATGGCTACACCTTC

D gene: NA
V gene: TRBV7-2
J gene: TRBJ1-2
clone size: many
CDR3 protein: CASSLDLLAGRSNYGYTF
CDR3 DNA: TGTGCCAGCAGCTTAGATCTACTAGCGGGACGGTCTAACTATGGCTACACCTTC

D gene: NA
V gene: TRBV11-2
J gene: TRBJ1-5
clone size: few
CDR3 protein: CASSFSGNSNQPQHF
CDR3 DNA: TGTGCCAGCAGCTTTTCAGGGAATAGCAATCAGCCCCAGCATTTT

D gene: NA
V gene: TRBV6-1
J gene: TRBJ1-1
clone size: NA
CDR3 protein: CASSEAGWNTEAFF
CDR3 DNA: TGTGCCAGCAGTGAAGCAGGGTGGAACACTGAAGCTTTCTTT

D gene: NA
V gene: TRBV6-1
J gene: TRBJ1-5
clone size: NA
CDR3 protein: CASSEDGAGWGWQPQHF
CDR3 DNA: TGTGCCAGCAGTGAAGACGGGGCAGGGTGGGGTTGGCAGCCCCAGCATTTT

D gene: NA
V gene: TRBV7-2
J gene: TRBJ2-3
clone size: many
CDR3 protein: CASSLGTVGTDTQYF
CDR3 DNA: TGTGCCAGCAGCCTTGGGACTGTGGGGACAGATACGCAGTATTTT

D gene: TRBD1
V gene: TRBV7-9
J gene: TRBJ2-2
clone size: few
CDR3 protein: CASSPRQGVGELFF
CDR3 DNA: TGTGCCAGCAGCCCACGACAGGGGGTCGGGGAGCTGTTTTTT

D gene: NA
V gene: TRBV15
J gene: TRBJ1-3
clone size: few
CDR3 protein: CATSRDRASGNTIYF
CDR3 DNA: TGTGCCACCAGCAGAGACAGGGCCTCTGGAAACACCATATATTTT

D gene: NA
V gene: TRBV7-9
J gene: TRBJ1-5
clone size: NA
CDR3 protein: CASSGTVNSNQPQHF
CDR3 DNA: TGTGCCAGCAGCGGGACGGTTAATAGCAATCAGCCCCAGCATTTT

D gene: TRBD2
V gene: TRBV5-4
J gene: TRBJ2-7
clone size: NA
CDR3 protein: CASSTSGGRNYEQYF
CDR3 DNA: TGTGCCAGCAGCACTAGCGGGGGGAGAAATTACGAGCAGTACTTC

D gene: TRBD1
V gene: TRBV5-5
J gene: TRBJ2-1
clone size: NA
CDR3 protein: CASSATGVPYNEQFF
CDR3 DNA: TGTGCCAGCAGCGCCACAGGGGTCCCCTACAATGAGCAGTTCTTC

D gene: NA
V gene: TRBV28
J gene: TRBJ2-4
clone size: NA
CDR3 protein: CASSLFKRAGKNIQYF
CDR3 DNA: TGTGCCAGCAGTTTATTTAAAAGGGCGGGCAAAAACATTCAGTACTTC

D gene: NA
V gene: TRBV6-5
J gene: TRBJ2-1
clone size: NA
CDR3 protein: CVSSYSSQDNEQFF
CDR3 DNA: TGTGTCAGCAGTTACTCGAGTCAAGATAATGAGCAGTTCTTC

D gene: NA
V gene: TRBV20-1
J gene: TRBJ2-1
clone size: NA
CDR3 protein: CSANSPGLAYNEQFF
CDR3 DNA: TGCAGTGCTAACTCCCCGGGGCTAGCCTACAATGAGCAGTTCTTC

D gene: TRBD2
V gene: TRBV20-1
J gene: TRBJ2-1
clone size: NA
CDR3 protein: CSASSIAGGFYNEQFF
CDR3 DNA: TGCAGTGCTTCAAGCATAGCGGGGGGATTCTACAATGAGCAGTTCTTC

D gene: NA
V gene: TRBV20-1
J gene: TRBJ2-1
clone size: NA
CDR3 protein: CSAPRGNEQFF
CDR3 DNA: TGCAGTGCACCCCGGGGGAATGAGCAGTTCTTC

D gene: NA
V gene: TRBV4-1
J gene: TRBJ2-5
clone size: few
CDR3 protein: CASSQEEWDLGETQYF
CDR3 DNA: TGCGCCAGCAGCCAAGAGGAGTGGGACCTCGGGGAGACCCAGTACTTC

D gene: NA
V gene: TRBV6-1
J gene: TRBJ2-1
clone size: NA
CDR3 protein: CTSSEEGLTYNEQFF
CDR3 DNA: TGTACCAGCAGTGAAGAAGGACTCACCTACAATGAGCAGTTCTTC